This T cell receptor beta chain was recorded in a study of T cells after yellow fever vaccination. Overall study results and limits: The appearance of a small share of clonotypes in both CD4 and CD8 compartments was observed. Most primary-vaccination clones recurred post-booster (roughly 96% CD4, over 70% CD8).

The CDR3 sequence is 15 residues long. Germline CDR1 and CDR2: SEHNR and FQNEAQ (reference sequence). V was pared by 7 bases and J by 2 bases, with 16 bases between. TCRdb processed the 5' RACE reads anew with MiXCR; each CDR3 protein has one entry. The sample lists some 350,000 distinct CDR3 sequences, 3% to 4.5% occurring once. As for this clonotype: Its matching antigen is unknown.

The chain combines TRBV7-9 with TRBJ2-3, with D possibly matching TRBD2 (6 bases). The TCR originated in a man aged 18 to 30 who received the YFV17D yellow fever vaccine. The source was PBMCs, collected 5 days after the yellow fever booster vaccination. The CDR3 DNA reads TGTGCCAGCAAAGGCGTAGCGGCACCCACAGATACGCAGTATTTT. This codes for CASKGVAAPTDTQYF.